This T cell receptor (beta chain) was captured in a study of shared clonotypes between healthy human individuals. Adult donors, all healthy and HIV-negative, had no recent acute infections or vaccinations. The sample holds a few counts of this clone. Some clones are missing from TCRdb's copy, which holds only in-frame ones; the method was immunoSEQ multiplex PCR. The table lists hundreds of thousands of clones, 55% to 75% of them singletons, with about 1.7% in the top ten. Germline values: CDR1 MNHEY, CDR2 SMNVEV (reference sequence). The ends were cut back, 0 bases at V and 4 bases at J, with 12 bases in the middle. This CDR3 is 15 amino acids long.

Material for sequencing was memory CD4+ T cells sorted from blood. Subset defined: CD45RA-negative fraction. The chain combines TRBV27 with TRBJ1-2; no clear D gene. This TCR was sampled from a woman in her 30s in good health. CDR3 bases: TGTGCCAGCAGTTTATCCACAGTGTCCGGCTATGGCTACACCTTC. It specifies CASSLSTVSGYGYTF.